These 20 T cell receptor beta chains were sequenced from one sample in a study of cytomegalovirus exposure and HLA in healthy donors. The primer mix had 60 Vbeta and 13 Jbeta primers. Some clones are missing from TCRdb's copy, which holds only in-frame ones; the method was immunoSEQ multiplex PCR. Among approximately 190,000 clones, roughly 90% were seen once, and the ten largest hold roughly 0.98%. Material for sequencing was PBMCs. These receptor sequences come from a boy between 2 and 10 years old in good health and CMV-seronegative.

The chain recombines TRBV7-9 with TRBJ2-7, with a weak D call TRBD1 (5 bases). The CDR3 contains 13 residues. Per germline, CDR1 SEHNR and CDR2 FQNEAQ (reference sequence). Between the trimmed V and J ends, which lost 6 bases and 4 bases, there was a span of 13 bases. The CDR3 region is CASRFTTGYEQYF. CDR3 nucleotides: TGTGCCAGCAGGTTTACAACAGGATACGAGCAGTACTTC.

The chain uses TRBV28 and TRBJ1-1, with D possibly TRBD1 on 5 matching bases. Germline V gene data show CDR1 as MDHEN and CDR2 as SYDVKM. The CDR3 has 11 amino acids. V lost 9 bases, J lost 1 base, and 6 bases lay in between. The CDR3 loop reads CASQGNTEAFF. As DNA, the CDR3 is TGTGCCAGTCAGGGGAACACTGAAGCTTTCTTT.

This clone came up once. The chain joins TRBV7-6 to TRBJ2-5, with TRBD1 matching over 8 bases. The trim removed 5 bases at V and 1 base at J, leaving 6 bases unmatched. Per germline, CDR1 SGHVS and CDR2 FNYEAQ. This CDR3 region has 15 residues. This CDR3 reads CASSPDRGRQETQYF. Here the CDR3 DNA reads TGTGCCAGCAGCCCCGACAGGGGCCGCCAAGAGACCCAGTACTTC.

The gene calls are TRBV4-1 and TRBJ2-7; D perhaps matches TRBD2 (6 bases). The CDR3 has 17 residues. V lost 4 bases and J lost 3, with 22 bases in between. Germline V gives CDR1 MGHRA, CDR2 YSYEKL. CDR3 protein: CASSPGLLAPLSYEQYF. The CDR3 nucleotides read TGCGCCAGCAGCCCGGGTCTCCTAGCGCCGTTAAGCTACGAGCAGTACTTC.

This chain connects TRBV10-3 to TRBJ2-7; tentatively, D is TRBD2 (5 bases). Germline CDR1 reads ENHRY; CDR2 reads SYGVKD. V was trimmed by 0 bases and J by 7 bases, leaving 7 bases between them. The CDR3 extends over 12 amino acids. For the CDR3, the DNA is TGTGCCATCAGTGAGTCACGGAGGGAGCAGTACTTC. This gives the protein CAISESRREQYF.

The V call is TRBV5-1, the J call TRBJ2-5; D possibly corresponds to TRBD2 (7 bases). Near its end, the DNA agrees better with TRBJ2-7, so the J call may be wrong. CDR1 is SGHRS and CDR2 is YFSETQ in the germline V gene. The CDR3 loop spans 16 amino acids. CDR3 loop: CASSFSSRGAPYEQYF. The CDR3 nucleotides read TGCGCCAGCAGCTTTTCGTCCCGGGGGGCTCCATACGAGCAGTACTTC.

The J gene is TRBJ2-3, the V gene TRBV5-1; TRBD2 aligns across 15 bases. Looked up from germline, CDR1 is SGHRS and CDR2 is YFSETQ. CDR3 size: 18 residues. Trimming at V came to 3 bases and at J to 4 bases, leaving 9 bases not matched to a gene. The CDR3 is CASSSGLAGGPIADTQYF. The DNA for the CDR3 is TGCGCCAGCAGCTCCGGACTAGCGGGAGGGCCTATTGCAGATACGCAGTATTTT.

This clone appeared a single time. V is TRBV7-9 and J is TRBJ2-5, with D maybe TRBD1 (6 bases). In germline, CDR1 is SEHNR, CDR2 FQNEAQ (reference sequence). Trimming cost V 5 bases and J 7 bases, with 14 bases left between them. CDR3 length: 13 residues. CDR3 in amino acids: CASSPQGGGTQYF. The CDR3 region has the DNA TGTGCCAGCAGCCCACAGGGTGGGGGGACCCAGTACTTC.

The V gene is TRBV27, the J gene TRBJ2-7; D might be TRBD2 (5 bases). This CDR3 has 14 residues. V was cut by 2 bases and J by 2 bases, with 10 bases left in between. Germline assignment: CDR1 MNHEY and CDR2 SMNVEV (reference sequence). Here the CDR3 DNA reads TGTGCCAGCAGTTTAGTAGGAGGAACCTACGAGCAGTACTTC. It translates to CASSLVGGTYEQYF.

The chain joins TRBV27 to TRBJ2-1, with unresolved D. CDR3 length equals 13 residues. The V end lost 3 bases, the J end lost 3 bases, and 6 bases lay between the germline ends. The germline V gene encodes CDR1 MNHEY and CDR2 SMNVEV (reference sequence). The CDR3 sequence: CASSLASYNEQFF. DNA of the CDR3: TGTGCCAGCAGTTTGGCTAGCTACAATGAGCAGTTCTTC.

The rearrangement uses TRBV5-1 and TRBJ1-1; D remains ambiguous. Per germline, CDR1 SGHRS and CDR2 YFSETQ. This CDR3 has 12 residues. Trimming stripped 4 bases from V and 10 bases from J, with 14 bases between. The CDR3 nucleotides are TGCGCCAGCAGCCCATCCAGAGGAGGAGCTTTCTTT. It encodes CASSPSRGGAFF.

The rearrangement joins TRBV6-6 to TRBJ1-2; unclear D gene. The CDR3 spans 12 residues. Trimming left V 11 bases short and J 3 bases short, with 13 bases between. The V gene's germline CDR1 is MNHNY and CDR2 SVGAGI (reference sequence). The CDR3 region is CAALRIDYGYTF. The CDR3 coding sequence is TGTGCCGCCCTGCGGATAGACTATGGCTACACCTTC.

J is TRBJ1-4 and V is TRBV6-6; D not certain. CDR3 length equals 14 residues. V was pared by 7 bases and J by 3 bases, with 12 bases between. Germline loops: CDR1 MNHNY, CDR2 SVGAGI (reference sequence). The chain's CDR3 is CASTHRRANEKLFF. The CDR3 DNA sequence: TGTGCCAGCACCCACCGGCGGGCTAATGAAAAACTGTTTTTT.

This chain joins TRBV7-8 and TRBJ2-7; no reliable D call. The CDR3 is 15 amino acids. Germline V gene sequence: CDR1 SGHVS, CDR2 FQNEAQ. V lost 5 bases and J lost 0, with 14 bases in between. The CDR3 DNA sequence: TGTGCCAGCAGCCATACAGAGATGAGCTCCTACGAGCAGTACTTC. This gives the protein CASSHTEMSSYEQYF.

The rearrangement joins TRBV11-2 to TRBJ2-5; D is ambiguous. This CDR3 region has 14 residues. V was cut by 1 base and J by 1 base, with 7 bases left in between. CDR1 and CDR2 from the germline V gene are SGHAT and FQNNGV. The CDR3 coding sequence is TGTGCCAGCAGCTTAGGACGGGTCCAAGAGACCCAGTACTTC. It yields the protein CASSLGRVQETQYF. The variable domain in full, with the rest retrieved from reference TRBV11-2 and TRBJ2-5, is EAGVAQSPRYKIIEKRQSVAFWCNPISGHATLYWYQQILGQGPKLLIQFQNNGVVDDSQLPKDRFSAERLKGVDSTLKIQPAKLEDSAVYLCASSLGRVQETQYFGPGTRLLVL.

The genes are TRBV2 and TRBJ1-6; no clear D. The CDR3 covers 14 residues. Germline assignment: CDR1 SNHLY and CDR2 FYNNEI. Between the trimmed V and J ends, which lost 8 bases and 10 bases, there was a span of 18 bases. CDR3 nucleotide sequence: TGTGCCAGCGCGATCTACCGGGAGTCCTCACCCCTCCACTTT. It codes for CASAIYRESSPLHF.

The rearrangement joins TRBV6-6 to TRBJ2-5; perhaps TRBD1 as D (5 bases). The germline V and J ends were trimmed by 2 bases and 1 base, with 8 bases remaining between them. This CDR3 is built from 14 residues. Per the germline V gene, CDR1 is MNHNY and CDR2 is SVGAGI (reference sequence). For the CDR3, the DNA is TGTGCCAGCAGTTACGGGGCCCTCCAAGAGACCCAGTACTTC. This codes for CASSYGALQETQYF.

The chain links TRBV27 to TRBJ1-2, with D hard to call. Germline V gives CDR1 MNHEY, CDR2 SMNVEV (reference sequence). The V end was cut by 5 bases, the J end by 7 bases, with 14 bases between. This CDR3 region has 13 residues. The CDR3 sequence is CASSHQPGGGYTF. CDR3 DNA: TGTGCCAGCAGTCACCAGCCCGGAGGTGGCTACACCTTC.

The J gene is TRBJ2-1, the V gene TRBV7-9; 8 nucleotides line up with TRBD2. The CDR3 has 15 residues. CDR1 and CDR2 from the germline V gene are SEHNR and FQNEAQ (reference sequence). The V gene end was trimmed by 0 bases and the J gene end by 5 bases; junction bases not matched to a gene: 3. CDR3 nucleotides: TGTGCCAGCAGCTTAGCGGGAGCGGGGGACAATGAGCAGTTCTTC. Amino acid sequence: CASSLAGAGDNEQFF.

This sequence joins TRBV19 and TRBJ2-1, with 10 bases matching TRBD2. V trimming: 4 bases; J trimming: 4 bases; junction bases outside the gene matches: 4. CDR1 and CDR2 from the germline V gene are LNHDA and SQIVND (reference sequence). The CDR3 is made up of 15 amino acids. Written as DNA, the CDR3 is TGTGCCAGTAGTACCGTAGCGGGGGGATACAATGAGCAGTTCTTC. The encoded protein is CASSTVAGGYNEQFF.